The 4 T cell receptor beta chains listed next were all sequenced from one sample in a study of blood T cells in healthy people across ages. Using a J-beta primer mix together with a sample-barcoded 5' primer, a second PCR was run for roughly 6 to 12 cycles. A single record per CDR3 protein comes from TCRdb applying MiXCR to the 5' RACE reads. The sample consists of over 300,000 distinct CDR3 sequences, 45% to 60% of them appearing once. Specimen: blood. These receptor sequences come from a man aged 55 to 70 in good health.

The rearrangement joins TRBV29-1 to TRBJ1-1; D gene unclear. The V gene lost 5 bases and the J gene lost 8 bases, with 12 bases spanning the gap. Germline V gives CDR1 SQVTM, CDR2 ANQGSEA. CDR3 length: 11 residues. CDR3 coding DNA: TGCAGCGTTAAACAGAAGTCAGAAGCTTTCTTT. Protein: CSVKQKSEAFF.

The chain recombines TRBV5-1 with TRBJ1-1, with D maybe TRBD1 (6 bases). The V gene lost 0 bases and the J gene lost 1 base, with 16 bases spanning the gap. This CDR3 is built from 17 residues. The germline V gene encodes CDR1 SGHRS and CDR2 YFSETQ. CDR3 loop: CASSLVSGGGSNTEAFF. CDR3 in DNA: TGCGCCAGCAGCTTGGTATCCGGGGGGGGCTCGAACACTGAAGCTTTCTTT.

Many counts were recorded for this clonotype. V usage is TRBV28 and J usage is TRBJ1-2; the match to TRBD1 covers 10 bases. The CDR3 contains 14 residues. V dropped 9 bases and J dropped 7; count of bases not matched to a gene: 11. Germline V gene lookup returns CDR1 MDHEN and CDR2 SYDVKM. The DNA for the CDR3 is TGTGCCAGTCACCGACAGGGGGCTTCGGGTGGCTACACCTTC. It specifies CASHRQGASGGYTF.

V is TRBV28 and J is TRBJ1-2; tentatively, D is TRBD1 (5 bases). The germline gives CDR1 MDHEN, CDR2 SYDVKM. The CDR3 runs 17 residues. The germline V and J ends were trimmed by 1 base and 3 bases, with 18 bases remaining between them. The CDR3 region is CASSLSGGGVGDYGYTF. In DNA form, the CDR3 reads TGTGCCAGCAGTTTATCCGGCGGCGGGGTAGGGGACTATGGCTACACCTTC.